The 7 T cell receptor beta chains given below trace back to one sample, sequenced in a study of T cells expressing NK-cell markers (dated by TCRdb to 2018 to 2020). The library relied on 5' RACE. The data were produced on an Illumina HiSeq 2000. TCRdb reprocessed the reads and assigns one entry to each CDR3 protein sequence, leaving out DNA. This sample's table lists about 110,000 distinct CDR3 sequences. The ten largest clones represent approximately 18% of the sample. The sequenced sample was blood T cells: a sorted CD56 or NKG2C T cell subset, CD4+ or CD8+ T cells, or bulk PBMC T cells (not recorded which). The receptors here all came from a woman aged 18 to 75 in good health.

The CDR3 loop reads CTLPSSVLHTEAFF. The V gene is TRBV20-1, the J gene TRBJ1-1. The CDR3 spans 14 residues. CDR1 and CDR2 (germline): DFQATT, SNEGSKA (reference sequence).

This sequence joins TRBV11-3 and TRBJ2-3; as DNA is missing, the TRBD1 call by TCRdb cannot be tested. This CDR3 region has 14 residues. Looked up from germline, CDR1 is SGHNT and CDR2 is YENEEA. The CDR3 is CASSPPTGTDTQYF.

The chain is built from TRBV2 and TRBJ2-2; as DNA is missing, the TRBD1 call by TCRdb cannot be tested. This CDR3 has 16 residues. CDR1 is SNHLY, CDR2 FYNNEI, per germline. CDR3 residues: CASSDVRGPNTGELFF.

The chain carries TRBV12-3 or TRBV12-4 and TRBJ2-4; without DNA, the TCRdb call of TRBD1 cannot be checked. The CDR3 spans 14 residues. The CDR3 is CASSAERGPNIQYF.

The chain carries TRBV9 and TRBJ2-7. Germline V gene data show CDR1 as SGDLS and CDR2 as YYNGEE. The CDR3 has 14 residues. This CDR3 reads CASSASGTAYEQYF.

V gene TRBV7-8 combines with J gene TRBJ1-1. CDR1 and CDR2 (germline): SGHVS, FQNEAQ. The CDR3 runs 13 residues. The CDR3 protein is CASSLSVVTEAFF. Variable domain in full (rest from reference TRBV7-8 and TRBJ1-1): GAGVSQSPRYKVAKRGQDVALRCDPISGHVSLFWYQQALGQGPEFLTYFQNEAQLDKSGLPSDRFFAERPEGSVSTLKIQRTQQEDSAVYLCASSLSVVTEAFFGQGTRLTVV.

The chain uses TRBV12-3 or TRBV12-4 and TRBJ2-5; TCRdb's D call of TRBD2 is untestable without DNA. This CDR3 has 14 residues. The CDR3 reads CASSQTSGGPIEYF.